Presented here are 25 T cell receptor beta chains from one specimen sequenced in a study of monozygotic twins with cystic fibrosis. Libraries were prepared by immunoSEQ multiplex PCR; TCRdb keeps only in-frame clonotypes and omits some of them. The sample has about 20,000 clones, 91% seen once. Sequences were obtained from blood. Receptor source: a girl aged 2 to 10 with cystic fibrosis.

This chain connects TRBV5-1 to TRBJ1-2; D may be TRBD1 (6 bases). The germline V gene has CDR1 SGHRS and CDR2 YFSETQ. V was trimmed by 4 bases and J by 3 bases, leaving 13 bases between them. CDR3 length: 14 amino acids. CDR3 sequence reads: CASSGQTGYYGYTF. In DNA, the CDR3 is TGCGCCAGCAGCGGGCAGACAGGCTACTATGGCTACACCTTC.

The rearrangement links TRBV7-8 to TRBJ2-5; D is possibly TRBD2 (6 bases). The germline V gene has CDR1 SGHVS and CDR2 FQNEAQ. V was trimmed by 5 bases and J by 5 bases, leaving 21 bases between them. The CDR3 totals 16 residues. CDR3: CASSPGVTGRRETQYF. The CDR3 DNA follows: TGTGCCAGCAGCCCCGGGGTAACCGGGAGAAGGGAGACCCAGTACTTC. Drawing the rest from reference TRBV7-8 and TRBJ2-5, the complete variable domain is GAGVSQSPRYKVAKRGQDVALRCDPISGHVSLFWYQQALGQGPEFLTYFQNEAQLDKSGLPSDRFFAERPEGSVSTLKIQRTQQEDSAVYLCASSPGVTGRRETQYFGPGTRLLVL.

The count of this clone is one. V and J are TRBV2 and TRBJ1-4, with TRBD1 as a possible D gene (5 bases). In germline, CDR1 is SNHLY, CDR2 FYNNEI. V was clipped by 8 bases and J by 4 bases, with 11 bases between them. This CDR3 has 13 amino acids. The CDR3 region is CASGQGGNEKLFF. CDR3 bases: TGTGCCAGCGGGCAGGGCGGTAATGAAAAACTGTTTTTT.

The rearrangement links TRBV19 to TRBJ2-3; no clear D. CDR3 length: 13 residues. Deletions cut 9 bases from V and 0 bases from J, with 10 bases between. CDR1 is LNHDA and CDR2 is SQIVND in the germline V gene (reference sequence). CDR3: CASRATSTDTQYF. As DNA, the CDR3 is TGTGCCAGCCGGGCAACTAGCACAGATACGCAGTATTTT. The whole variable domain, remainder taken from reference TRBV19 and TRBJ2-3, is DGGITQSPKYLFRKEGQNVTLSCEQNLNHDAMYWYRQDPGQGLRLIYYSQIVNDFQKGDIAEGYSVSREKKESFPLTVTSAQKNPTAFYLCASRATSTDTQYFGPGTRLTVL.

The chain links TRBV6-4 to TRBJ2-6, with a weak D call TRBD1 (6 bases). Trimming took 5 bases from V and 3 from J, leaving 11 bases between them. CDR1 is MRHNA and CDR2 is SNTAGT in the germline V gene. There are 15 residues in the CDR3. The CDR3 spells CASSFEGDGANVLTF. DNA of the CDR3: TGTGCCAGCAGTTTTGAGGGGGATGGGGCCAACGTCCTGACTTTC.

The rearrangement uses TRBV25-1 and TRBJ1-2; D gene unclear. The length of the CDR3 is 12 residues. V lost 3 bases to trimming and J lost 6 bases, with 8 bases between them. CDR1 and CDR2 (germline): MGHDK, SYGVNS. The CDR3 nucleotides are TGTGCCAGCAGTGAGAGCATGGATGGCTACACCTTC. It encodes CASSESMDGYTF.

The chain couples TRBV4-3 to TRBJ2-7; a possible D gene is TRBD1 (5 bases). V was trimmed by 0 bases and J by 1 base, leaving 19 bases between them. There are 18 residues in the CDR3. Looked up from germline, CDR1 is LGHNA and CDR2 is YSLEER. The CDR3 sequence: CASSQDRVLRTRSYEQYF. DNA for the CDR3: TGCGCCAGCAGCCAAGATAGGGTCCTCCGGACACGTTCCTACGAGCAGTACTTC.

The DNA of the CDR3 is TGCGCCAGCAGCCGAGCTTACACAGGGACTCGCAATCAGCCCCAGCATTTT. Its protein product is CASSRAYTGTRNQPQHF. The chain is built from TRBV4-1 and TRBJ1-5; TRBD1 might be the D (6 bases). CDR1 and CDR2 (germline): MGHRA, YSYEKL. Trimming shortened V by 4 bases and J by 2 bases, and 18 bases separated the two germline ends. The CDR3 is 17 amino acids.

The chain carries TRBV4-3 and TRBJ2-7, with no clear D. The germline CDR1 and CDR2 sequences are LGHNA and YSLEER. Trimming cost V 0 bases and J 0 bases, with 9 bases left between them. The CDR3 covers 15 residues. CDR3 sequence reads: CASSQEAVNSYEQYF. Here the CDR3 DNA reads TGCGCCAGCAGCCAAGAGGCGGTTAACTCCTACGAGCAGTACTTC.

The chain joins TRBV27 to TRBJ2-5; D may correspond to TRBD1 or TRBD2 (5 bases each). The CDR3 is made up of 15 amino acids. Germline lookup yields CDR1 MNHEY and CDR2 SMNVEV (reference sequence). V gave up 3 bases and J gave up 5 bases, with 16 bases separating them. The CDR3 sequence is CASSFAGTEAETQYF. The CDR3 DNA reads TGTGCCAGCAGTTTCGCCGGGACGGAGGCTGAGACCCAGTACTTC.

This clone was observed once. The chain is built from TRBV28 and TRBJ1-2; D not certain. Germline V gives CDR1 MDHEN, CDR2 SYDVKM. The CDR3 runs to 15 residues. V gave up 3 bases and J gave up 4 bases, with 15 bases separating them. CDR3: CASSFIRRAGYGYTF. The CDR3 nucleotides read TGTGCCAGCAGTTTCATTCGGAGGGCGGGCTATGGCTACACCTTC.

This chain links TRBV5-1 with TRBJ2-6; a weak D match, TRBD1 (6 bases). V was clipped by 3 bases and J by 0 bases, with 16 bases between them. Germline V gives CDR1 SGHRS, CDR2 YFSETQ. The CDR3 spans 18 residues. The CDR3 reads CASSYLQGYPSGANVLTF. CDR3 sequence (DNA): TGCGCCAGCAGCTACCTACAGGGCTATCCCTCTGGGGCCAACGTCCTGACTTTC.

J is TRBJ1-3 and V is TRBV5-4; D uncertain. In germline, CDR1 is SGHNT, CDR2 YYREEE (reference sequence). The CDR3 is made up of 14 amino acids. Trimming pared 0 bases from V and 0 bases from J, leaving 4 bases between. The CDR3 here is CASSLGLSGNTIYF. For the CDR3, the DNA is TGTGCCAGCAGCTTGGGGCTCTCTGGAAACACCATATATTTT.

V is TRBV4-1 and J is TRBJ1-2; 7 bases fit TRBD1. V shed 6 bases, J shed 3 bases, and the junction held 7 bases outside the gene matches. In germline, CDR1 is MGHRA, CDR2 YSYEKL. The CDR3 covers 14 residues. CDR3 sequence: CASSPAQGDYGYTF. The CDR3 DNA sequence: TGCGCCAGCAGTCCAGCGCAGGGGGACTATGGCTACACCTTC.

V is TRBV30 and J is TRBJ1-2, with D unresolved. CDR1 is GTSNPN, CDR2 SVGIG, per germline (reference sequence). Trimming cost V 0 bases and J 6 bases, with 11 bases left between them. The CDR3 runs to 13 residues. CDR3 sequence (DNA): TGTGCCTGGAGTGTAGTGGTCTCGAATGGCTACACCTTC. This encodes CAWSVVVSNGYTF.

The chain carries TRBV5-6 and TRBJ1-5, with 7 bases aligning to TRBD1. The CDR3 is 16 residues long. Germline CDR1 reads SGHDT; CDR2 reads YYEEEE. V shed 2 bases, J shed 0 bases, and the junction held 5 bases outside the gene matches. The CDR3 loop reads CASSFWGQNSNQPQHF. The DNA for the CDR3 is TGTGCCAGCAGCTTTTGGGGACAGAATAGCAATCAGCCCCAGCATTTT.

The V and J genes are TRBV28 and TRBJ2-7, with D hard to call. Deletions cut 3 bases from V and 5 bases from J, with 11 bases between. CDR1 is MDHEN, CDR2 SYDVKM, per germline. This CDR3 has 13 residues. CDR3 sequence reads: CASSFLGANEQYF. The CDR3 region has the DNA TGTGCCAGCAGTTTTCTGGGTGCCAACGAGCAGTACTTC.

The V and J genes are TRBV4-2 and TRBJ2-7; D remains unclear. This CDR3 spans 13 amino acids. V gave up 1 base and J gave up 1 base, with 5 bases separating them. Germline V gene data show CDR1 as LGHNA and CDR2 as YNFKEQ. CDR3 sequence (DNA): TGTGCCAGCAGCCAAGGCGTATCCTACGAGCAGTACTTC. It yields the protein CASSQGVSYEQYF.

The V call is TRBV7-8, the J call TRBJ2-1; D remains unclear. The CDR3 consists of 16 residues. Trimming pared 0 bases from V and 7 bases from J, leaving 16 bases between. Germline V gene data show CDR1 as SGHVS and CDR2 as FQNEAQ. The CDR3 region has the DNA TGTGCCAGCAGCTTAGCGAGGTGGGCCCGAGGTAATGAGCAGTTCTTC. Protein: CASSLARWARGNEQFF. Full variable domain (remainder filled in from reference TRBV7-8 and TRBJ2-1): GAGVSQSPRYKVAKRGQDVALRCDPISGHVSLFWYQQALGQGPEFLTYFQNEAQLDKSGLPSDRFFAERPEGSVSTLKIQRTQQEDSAVYLCASSLARWARGNEQFFGPGTRLTVL.

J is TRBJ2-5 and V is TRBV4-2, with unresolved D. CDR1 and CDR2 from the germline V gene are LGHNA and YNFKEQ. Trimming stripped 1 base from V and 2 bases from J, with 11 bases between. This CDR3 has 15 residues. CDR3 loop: CASSQGASRQETQYF. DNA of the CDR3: TGTGCCAGCAGCCAAGGCGCCAGCCGACAAGAGACCCAGTACTTC.

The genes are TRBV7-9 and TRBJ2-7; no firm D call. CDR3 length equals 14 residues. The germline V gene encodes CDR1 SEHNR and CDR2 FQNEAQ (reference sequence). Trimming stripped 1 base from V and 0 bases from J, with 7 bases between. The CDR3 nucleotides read TGTGCCAGCAGCTTAGTCCAGTCCTCCTACGAGCAGTACTTC. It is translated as CASSLVQSSYEQYF.

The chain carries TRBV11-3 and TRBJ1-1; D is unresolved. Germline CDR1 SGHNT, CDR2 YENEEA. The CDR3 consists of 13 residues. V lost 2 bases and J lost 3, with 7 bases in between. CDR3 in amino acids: CASSLRVDTEAFF. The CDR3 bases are TGTGCCAGCAGCTTAAGGGTTGACACTGAAGCTTTCTTT.

CDR3 amino acids: CASSQGSSRDGPYEQYF. As DNA, the CDR3 is TGTGCCAGCAGCCAAGGTTCGTCCCGGGACGGACCCTACGAGCAGTACTTC. V gene TRBV14 combines with J gene TRBJ2-5; tentatively, D is TRBD1 or TRBD2 (5 bases each). The end of the DNA fits TRBJ2-7 better, so the J call may be wrong. CDR1 is SGHDN, CDR2 FVKESK, per germline. This CDR3 spans 17 amino acids.

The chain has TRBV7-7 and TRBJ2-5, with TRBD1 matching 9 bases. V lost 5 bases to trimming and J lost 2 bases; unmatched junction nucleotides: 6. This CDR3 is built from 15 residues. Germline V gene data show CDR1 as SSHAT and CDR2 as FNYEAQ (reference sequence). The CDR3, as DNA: TGTGCCAGCAGCGCAGGGACAGGGCCTCAAGAGACCCAGTACTTC. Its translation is CASSAGTGPQETQYF.

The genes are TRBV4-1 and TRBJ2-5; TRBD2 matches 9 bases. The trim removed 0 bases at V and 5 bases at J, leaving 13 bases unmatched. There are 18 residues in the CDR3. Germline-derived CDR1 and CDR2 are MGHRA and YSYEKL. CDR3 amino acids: CASSQEMLRGGIYETQYF. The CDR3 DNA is TGCGCCAGCAGCCAAGAGATGCTGCGGGGGGGCATATATGAGACCCAGTACTTC.